The 19 T cell receptor beta chains presented below share a single source sample, sequenced in a study of T and B cells in COVID-19 patients. Multiplex PCR with BIOMED2 TRB-A/B primer pools amplified TRB rearrangements. Each CDR3 protein is one row after TCRdb ran MiXCR on the multiplex PCR reads. The sample yields approximately 10,000 distinct CDR3 sequences, just under 30% seen once. Blood genomic DNA input for TRB amplification was 250-500 ng. Material: blood. The origin of the receptors is a human donor who had recovered from COVID-19.

The gene calls are TRBV24-1 and TRBJ2-7; D might be TRBD1 (6 bases). Per germline, CDR1 KGHDR and CDR2 SFDVKD. This CDR3 spans 17 amino acids. V was trimmed by 4 bases and J by 1 base, leaving 19 bases between them. The DNA for the CDR3 is TGTGCCACCAGTGAGGTTAACAGGGCCGAGAGGTCCTACGAGCAGTACTTC. It encodes CATSEVNRAERSYEQYF.

A word on this clonotype: The junction and the germline gene differ at one end; a read error may be behind it. The chain combines TRBV5-1 with TRBJ2-3; TRBD2 might be the D (6 bases). The CDR3 sequence is 13 residues long. Germline CDR1 reads SGHRS; CDR2 reads YFSETQ. CDR3 sequence: CASTSAFTDSQYF. The CDR3 region has the DNA TGCGCCAGCACTAGCGCTTTCACAGATTCGCAGTATTTT.

This sequence joins TRBV25-1 and TRBJ2-1; D perhaps matches TRBD1 (6 bases). CDR3 size: 17 residues. Germline lookup yields CDR1 MGHDK and CDR2 SYGVNS. V lost 3 bases, J lost 0 bases, and 15 bases lay in between. The CDR3 loop is CASSDPSLDSSYNEQFF. The CDR3 DNA sequence: TGTGCCAGCAGTGACCCGTCGCTGGACAGCTCCTACAATGAGCAGTTCTTC.

This clonotype appeared many times. CDR3 region: CASSYSFSGELFF. The CDR3 DNA sequence: TGTGCCAGCAGTTACTCGTTCTCCGGGGAGCTGTTTTTT. The chain uses TRBV6-5 and TRBJ2-2; D gene unclear. CDR1 is MNHEY, CDR2 SVGAGI, per germline. This CDR3 has 13 amino acids. V lost 0 bases, J lost 6 bases, and 5 bases lay in between.

The chain has TRBV11-1 and TRBJ2-3; 12 bases are shared with TRBD2. Per germline, CDR1 SGHAT and CDR2 FQDESV (reference sequence). J gave up 6 bases and V 5 bases, and 6 bases lay outside the gene matches. The CDR3 contains 15 residues. CDR3 amino acids: CASSPRGLAGDTQYF. The CDR3 DNA sequence: TGTGCCAGCAGCCCTAGGGGACTAGCGGGTGATACGCAGTATTTT.

This clonotype has a count of ten or more. V usage is TRBV15 and J usage is TRBJ2-1, with 7 bases aligning to TRBD2. V was clipped by 6 bases and J by 7 bases; unmatched bases: 9. Germline assignment: CDR1 LNHNV and CDR2 YYDKDF (reference sequence). The CDR3 loop spans 14 amino acids. Here the CDR3 reads CATSRTSVGNEQFF. The CDR3 DNA follows: TGTGCCACCAGTCGTACTAGCGTTGGGAATGAGCAGTTCTTC.

This clonotype was seen a handful of times. J is TRBJ2-3 and V is TRBV7-6; 9 positions match TRBD2. This CDR3 comprises 16 residues. V was clipped by 5 bases and J by 1 base; unmatched bases: 7. Germline-derived CDR1 and CDR2 are SGHVS and FNYEAQ. The CDR3 loop reads CASSPRPSGGTDTQYF. In nucleotides, the CDR3 is TGTGCCAGCAGCCCCCGTCCTAGCGGGGGCACAGATACGCAGTATTTT.

The chain combines TRBV6-5 with TRBJ1-2; a possible D gene is TRBD1 (5 bases). V was cut by 5 bases and J by 9 bases, with 19 bases left in between. This CDR3 has 14 amino acids. The germline CDR1 and CDR2 sequences are MNHEY and SVGAGI. The CDR3 DNA reads TGTGCCAGCAGTCCGGGACCGACTCCGTGGAGCTACACCTTC. Protein product: CASSPGPTPWSYTF.

The rearrangement joins TRBV11-1 to TRBJ2-5, with 9 positions matching TRBD2. The CDR3 runs 17 residues. Trimming took 3 bases from V and 1 from J; bases not matched to a gene: 9. Germline loops: CDR1 SGHAT, CDR2 FQDESV (reference sequence). The CDR3 is CASSFGLALMTQETQYF. DNA for the CDR3: TGTGCCAGCAGCTTCGGACTAGCGCTAATGACCCAAGAGACCCAGTACTTC.

This chain connects TRBV11-3 to TRBJ2-1; 7 positions agree with TRBD2. The J segment lost 1 base and the V segment lost 5 bases, leaving 8 bases of the junction unmatched. This CDR3 is 16 amino acids long. CDR1 and CDR2 (germline): SGHNT, YENEEA. The CDR3 DNA follows: TGTGCCAGCAGCCGACTCGGGACTACGTCCTACAATGAGCAGTTCTTC. It codes for CASSRLGTTSYNEQFF.

Turning to this clonotype: The CDR3 end shows no conserved phenylalanine or tryptophan, and so a read error is likely. The J gene is TRBJ2-5, the V gene TRBV20-1, with 10 bases that match TRBD2. V lost 5 bases to trimming and J lost 3 bases; unmatched junction nucleotides: 9. Germline V lookup: CDR1 DFQATT, CDR2 SNEGSKA (reference sequence). The length of the CDR3 is 15 residues. The CDR3 DNA is TGCAGTGCTCCGTCACCAGGACTAGCGGAAGAGACCCAGTACATC. Its protein product is CSAPSPGLAEETQYI.

This clonotype was seen more than once but under ten times. V gene TRBV5-6 combines with J gene TRBJ2-7; 8 bases are shared with TRBD2. The CDR3 extends over 16 amino acids. Germline CDR1 is SGHDT and CDR2 is YYEEEE. V dropped 1 base and J dropped 2; count of bases not matched to a gene: 8. The CDR3 DNA reads TGTGCCAGCAGCTTGTACGGGAGGGTGCGGGCCTACGAGCAGTACTTC. Translation: CASSLYGRVRAYEQYF.

Sample share makes this clonotype medium-sized. J is TRBJ2-7 and V is TRBV19; D call uncertain. Germline lookup yields CDR1 LNHDA and CDR2 SQIVND (reference sequence). With 3 bases removed from V and 6 bases from J, the gap between germline ends came to 12 bases. The length of the CDR3 is 13 residues. CDR3 residues: CASSMKTSGEQYF. The CDR3 DNA reads TGTGCCAGTAGTATGAAGACCTCTGGCGAGCAGTACTTC.

The chain recombines TRBV18 with TRBJ2-5; 13 bases align to TRBD2. CDR3 size: 15 residues. Trimming cost V 2 bases and J 5 bases; bases outside gene matches: 2. CDR1 and CDR2 (germline): KGHSH, LQKENI. CDR3 loop: CASSPVTSGRETQYF. CDR3 bases: TGTGCCAGCTCACCAGTGACTAGCGGGAGGGAGACCCAGTACTTC. Full variable domain (rest looked up from reference TRBV18 and TRBJ2-5): NAGVMQNPRHLVRRRGQEARLRCSPMKGHSHVYWYRQLPEEGLKFMVYLQKENIIDESGMPKERFSAEFPKEGPSILRIQQVVRGDSAAYFCASSPVTSGRETQYFGPGTRLLVL.

V gene TRBV6-6 combines with J gene TRBJ2-7; D not resolved. Germline CDR1 reads MNHNY; CDR2 reads SVGAGI (reference sequence). V was clipped by 7 bases and J by 4 bases, with 14 bases between them. The length of the CDR3 is 13 residues. For the CDR3, the DNA is TGTGCCAGCAACTCAAAAGAGTGGTACGAGCAGTACTTC. Its protein is CASNSKEWYEQYF.

This clonotype was counted a few times. A read error may account for a junction end that differs from germline. V and J are TRBV19 and TRBJ1-5; possible D gene TRBD1, 6 bases. The CDR3 has 15 residues. Germline V gene data show CDR1 as LNHDA and CDR2 as SQIVND (reference sequence). The CDR3 region has the DNA TGTGCCAGTAGTAGAACCTTTGGGGGCCAACAGCCCCATCATTTT. This gives the protein CASSRTFGGQQPHHF.

J is TRBJ2-1 and V is TRBV18; D tentatively reads TRBD1 or TRBD2 (6 bases each). V was trimmed by 6 bases and J by 0 bases, leaving 18 bases between them. Germline lookup yields CDR1 KGHSH and CDR2 LQKENI. The CDR3 covers 17 residues. CDR3 amino acids: CASSTGGGRGSYNEQFF. The CDR3 DNA sequence: TGTGCCAGCTCCACCGGGGGCGGGCGAGGCTCCTACAATGAGCAGTTCTTC. The full variable domain, with the rest looked up from reference TRBV18 and TRBJ2-1, is NAGVMQNPRHLVRRRGQEARLRCSPMKGHSHVYWYRQLPEEGLKFMVYLQKENIIDESGMPKERFSAEFPKEGPSILRIQQVVRGDSAAYFCASSTGGGRGSYNEQFFGPGTRLTVL.

Of note for this clonotype: With a much larger clone just one base away, this may be a read error. The chain carries TRBV30 and TRBJ1-2; the D gene is possibly TRBD1 (6 bases). The germline CDR1 and CDR2 sequences are GTSNPN and SVGIG (reference sequence). The CDR3 has 12 residues. CDR3 loop: CASEGDSYSYTF. In DNA, the CDR3 is TGTGCCTCCGAGGGGGATTCCTATAGCTACACCTTC.

The J gene is TRBJ1-2, the V gene TRBV7-2; D call uncertain. Germline lookup yields CDR1 SGHTA and CDR2 FQGNSA. The CDR3 length is 16 residues. V lost 2 bases and J 4 bases, leaving 17 bases between the germline ends. The CDR3 nucleotides read TGTGCCAGCAGCTTACCGTCGACCCTCGGCGGCTATGGCTACACCTTC. It encodes CASSLPSTLGGYGYTF.